A selection of T cell receptor beta chains follows, all from one sample in a study of T cells in Graves' hyperthyroidism and ophthalmopathy. Via MiXCR, TCRdb re-called the multiplex PCR reads, giving one row per CDR3 protein. The table includes roughly 56,000 distinct CDR3 sequences, 49% detected once. The sequenced material came from blood. The source is a woman under 40 with Graves' ophthalmopathy. The CDR3 runs from the conserved cysteine through the conserved F or W. The D gene is left open where the match is weak. Expanded clones are given a class, and other clones once, few, many or no size at all.

CASRSWGGTDTQYF,TGTGCCAGCAGGTCGTGGGGGGGCACAGATACGCAGTATTTT,TRBJ2-3,TRBV12-3/TRBV12-4,many,NA
CASSRQGVDTIYF,TGTGCCAGCAGCCGTCAAGGGGTAGACACCATATATTTT,TRBJ1-3,TRBV3-1,many,NA
CASSQEVTNQPQHF,TGTGCCAGCAGCCAAGAGGTCACTAATCAGCCCCAGCATTTT,TRBJ1-5,TRBV4-2,many,NA
CASSLGGARNEQFF,TGTGCCAGCAGCTTGGGGGGCGCGCGGAATGAGCAGTTCTTC,TRBJ2-1,TRBV11-1,NA,NA
CASSQRYADNEQFF,TGCGCTAGCAGCCAGAGGTACGCCGACAATGAGCAGTTCTTC,TRBJ2-1,TRBV4-1,NA,NA
CASSLAGVETEAFF,TGTGCCAGCAGCCTAGCGGGAGTGGAGACTGAAGCTTTCTTT,TRBJ1-1,TRBV7-3,NA,NA
CASSSARTLNEKLFF,TGTGCCAGCAGCTCGGCCAGGACACTTAATGAAAAACTGTTTTTT,TRBJ1-4,TRBV5-4,NA,NA
CSALTGTENEKLFF,TGCAGTGCTTTAACCGGGACCGAGAATGAAAAACTGTTTTTT,TRBJ1-4,TRBV20-1,many,NA
CSARDGAGGNYEQYF,TGCAGTGCTAGAGATGGAGCGGGAGGTAACTACGAGCAGTACTTC,TRBJ2-7,TRBV20-1,medium-sized,TRBD2
CASTRLIDVGGPYEQYF,TGTGCCAGCACCCGGCTGATAGACGTCGGGGGTCCCTACGAGCAGTACTTC,TRBJ2-7,TRBV28,NA,NA
CASSIYNQNIQYF,TGTGCCAGTAGTATTTATAACCAAAACATTCAGTACTTC,TRBJ2-4,TRBV19,many,NA
CASSWRDRARNQPQHF,TGTGCCAGCAGTTGGAGGGACAGGGCACGCAATCAGCCCCAGCATTTT,TRBJ1-5,TRBV2,NA,TRBD1
CASSLVAGAGYGYTF,TGTGCCAGCAGCTTAGTGGCAGGGGCAGGCTATGGCTACACCTTC,TRBJ1-2,TRBV7-6,many,NA
CASSLGGGTQYF,TGTGCCAGCAGCTTAGGCGGGGGTACGCAGTATTTT,TRBJ2-3,TRBV7-2,NA,TRBD2
CATSPRGDTEAFF,TGTGCCACCAGCCCGCGGGGGGACACTGAAGCTTTCTTT,TRBJ1-1,TRBV15,NA,NA
CATTSAGVIGYTF,TGTGCCACCACGTCGGCAGGGGTAATTGGCTACACCTTC,TRBJ1-2,TRBV24-1,NA,NA
CASSPGQAGQPQHF,TGTGCCAGCAGTCCTGGACAGGCGGGGCAGCCCCAGCATTTT,TRBJ1-5,TRBV7-9,NA,TRBD1
CASSNWDRANVLTF,TGTGCCAGCAGCAACTGGGACAGGGCCAACGTCCTGACTTTC,TRBJ2-6,TRBV6-5,NA,NA
CATSPFRLAANTGELFF,TGTGCCACCAGTCCCTTTCGGCTAGCTGCGAACACCGGGGAGCTGTTTTTT,TRBJ2-2,TRBV24-1,NA,NA
CSVEGSGLAGNEQFF,TGCAGCGTCGAAGGGTCGGGACTAGCGGGCAATGAGCAGTTCTTC,TRBJ2-1,TRBV29-1,NA,TRBD2
CASSGDRGHHGEQFF,TGTGCCAGCAGCGGAGACAGGGGGCACCACGGGGAGCAGTTCTTC,TRBJ2-1,TRBV7-9,NA,TRBD1
CASSLQGGIHGTQYF,TGTGCCAGCAGCTTGCAGGGAGGCATTCATGGGACCCAGTACTTC,TRBJ2-5,TRBV7-2,NA,NA
CASSGGRGVRTEAFF,TGTGCCAGCTCCGGCGGCAGGGGAGTTAGAACTGAAGCTTTCTTT,TRBJ1-1,TRBV18,few,NA
CASSSRDHNEQFF,TGTGCCAGCAGTTCCCGGGACCACAATGAGCAGTTCTTC,TRBJ2-1,TRBV12-3/TRBV12-4,many,NA
CASSLPTGGTNTF,TGCGCCAGCAGCTTGCCTACAGGGGGCACAAACACCTTC,TRBJ1-2,TRBV5-1,NA,TRBD1
CASSAGNQETQYF,TGTGCCAGCAGCGCCGGCAATCAAGAGACCCAGTACTTC,TRBJ2-5,TRBV12-3/TRBV12-4,many,NA
CAISEGGTGNTIYF,TGTGCCATCAGTGAAGGGGGGACTGGAAACACCATATATTTT,TRBJ1-3,TRBV10-3,medium-sized,NA
CASLPETYGYTF,TGTGCCAGCCTCCCAGAGACCTATGGCTACACCTTC,TRBJ1-2,TRBV2,many,NA
CASSVAPVTDTQYF,TGTGCCAGCAGCGTAGCACCCGTCACAGATACGCAGTATTTT,TRBJ2-3,TRBV9,many,NA
CASRTGTGGEQYF,TGTGCCAGCAGGACCGGGACAGGGGGCGAGCAGTACTTC,TRBJ2-7,TRBV2,NA,TRBD1
CASREEVSYNEQFF,TGTGCCAGCAGAGAGGAGGTGTCCTACAATGAGCAGTTCTTC,TRBJ2-1,TRBV28,NA,NA
CCATSGRTPYNEQVF,TGCTGTGCTACTAGCGGGAGGACCCCTTACAATGAGCAGGTCTTC,TRBJ2-1,TRBV20-1,NA,TRBD2
CASNRDRNEKLFF,TGTGCCAGCAATAGGGACAGAAACGAAAAACTGTTTTTT,TRBJ1-4,TRBV2,many,TRBD1
CASGNSGGSLRNEQFF,TGTGCCAGCGGCAATAGTGGAGGCAGCCTGAGAAATGAGCAGTTCTTC,TRBJ2-1,TRBV7-9,many,NA
CASSLALGRAGEETQYF,TGTGCCAGCAGCTTAGCGCTTGGAAGAGCGGGAGAAGAGACCCAGTACTTC,TRBJ2-5,TRBV7-9,many,TRBD2
CASSLLRKNSGANVLTF,TGTGCCAGCAGCCTACTCAGAAAAAACTCTGGGGCCAACGTCCTGACTTTC,TRBJ2-6,TRBV3-1,NA,NA
CASSVGASGGVETQYF,TGTGCCAGCAGCGTAGGGGCTAGCGGGGGGGTGGAGACCCAGTACTTC,TRBJ2-5,TRBV9,NA,TRBD2
CASSLSGWDTGELFF,TGTGCCAGCAGCCTTTCGGGGTGGGACACCGGGGAGCTGTTTTTT,TRBJ2-2,TRBV7-2,NA,NA
CASSPEGGEVETQYF,TGTGCTAGCAGCCCCGAGGGGGGGGAGGTAGAGACCCAGTACTTC,TRBJ2-5,TRBV7-7,many,NA
CASSPYTLTF,TGTGCCAGCAGCCCCTACACCCTGACTTTC,TRBJ2-6,TRBV14,once,NA
CATGNQPQHF,TGTGCCACGGGGAATCAGCCCCAGCATTTT,TRBJ1-5,TRBV24-1,once,NA
CASSPRSQGGRDEQFF,TGTGCCAGCAGCCCCAGGAGCCAGGGGGGAAGGGATGAGCAGTTCTTC,TRBJ2-1,TRBV3-1,NA,NA
CASSEIWVAEKLFF,TGTGCCAGCAGTGAGATCTGGGTAGCCGAAAAACTGTTTTTT,TRBJ1-4,TRBV6-1,many,NA
CASSLSGGRGGDTQYF,TGTGCCAGCAGCTTAAGTGGCGGGAGAGGGGGGGATACGCAGTATTTT,TRBJ2-3,TRBV7-2,NA,NA